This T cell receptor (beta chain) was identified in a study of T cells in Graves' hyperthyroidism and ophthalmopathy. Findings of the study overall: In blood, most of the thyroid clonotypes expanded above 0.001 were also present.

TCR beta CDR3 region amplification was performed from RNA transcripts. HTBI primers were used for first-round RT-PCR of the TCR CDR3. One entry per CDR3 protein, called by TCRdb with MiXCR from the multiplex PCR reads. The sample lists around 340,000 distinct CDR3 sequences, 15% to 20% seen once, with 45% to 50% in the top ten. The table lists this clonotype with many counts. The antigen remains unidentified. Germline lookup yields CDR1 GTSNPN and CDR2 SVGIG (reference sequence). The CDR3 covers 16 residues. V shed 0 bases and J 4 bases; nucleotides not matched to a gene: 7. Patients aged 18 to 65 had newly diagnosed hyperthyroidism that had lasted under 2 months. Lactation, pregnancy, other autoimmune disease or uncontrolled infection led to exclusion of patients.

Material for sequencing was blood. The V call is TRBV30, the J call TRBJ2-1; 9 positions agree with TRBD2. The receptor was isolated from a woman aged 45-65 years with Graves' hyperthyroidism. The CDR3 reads CAWSVRQAGGYNEQFF. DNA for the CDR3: TGTGCCTGGAGTGTACGTCAAGCGGGGGGATACAATGAGCAGTTCTTC.